This T cell receptor beta chain is from a study of early T cells in non-severe SARS-CoV-2 infection. TCRdb recomputed calls from the 5' RACE reads with MiXCR, one row per CDR3 protein. The sample records 25,000 to 35,000 distinct CDR3 sequences, approximately 5.3% being singletons. This clonotype occurred many times. The source of this sequence is an adult who was a healthcare worker with PCR-confirmed SARS-CoV-2 infection or an uninfected control (not recorded which). The sample consisted of whole blood.

For the CDR3, the DNA is TGCAGTGCTAGTAGGACCTACTTGGGTGAAAAACTGTTTTTT. This translates into CSASRTYLGEKLFF. The gene calls are TRBV20-1 and TRBJ1-4, with D uncertain. This CDR3 region has 14 residues. In germline, CDR1 is DFQATT, CDR2 SNEGSKA (reference sequence). Trimming stripped 3 bases from V and 7 bases from J, with 15 bases between.